This T cell receptor (beta chain) was profiled in a study of cytomegalovirus exposure and HLA in healthy donors. Turning to the study itself: HLA-typed donors were the source of around 87 million unique TCRs, which an early data release held.

CDR1 SGHRS and CDR2 YFSETQ come from the germline V gene. The length of the CDR3 is 14 residues. Study-wide results and limits: Reportedly, fewer N-insertions than the approximately 700-donor mean appeared in an Asian-associated ancestry cluster in a later analysis. About 87% or about 30% of the time was how often most TCR beta V segments were productive, according to an earlier analysis.

PCR involved 60 Vbeta and 13 Jbeta primers. In the original processing: An analysis performed later counted 75 million to 80 million unique TCR beta chains (roughly 10 million of them shared). Repertoires were generated with immunoSEQ multiplex PCR, while TCRdb's copy carries only in-frame clones and drops some. V, J and clone size were drawn from that table, and D and trimming were deduced from the DNA. The sample carries approximately 99,000 clones, 70% to 80% recorded once. This clone was counted between two and nine times. Its antigen remains unidentified. The junction does not match germline at one end; this may be a read error.

The clonotype originates from a male donor in good health and CMV-seropositive. This sequence joins TRBV5-1 and TRBJ1-1, with D hard to call. The source material was PBMCs. The CDR3 DNA follows: TGCGCCAGCAGCTTGGTAGAAGTGAACGCTGAAGCTTTCTTT. Its protein product is CASSLVEVNAEAFF. Variable domain in full (rest from reference TRBV5-1 and TRBJ1-1): KAGVTQTPRYLIKTRGQQVTLSCSPISGHRSVSWYQQTPGQGLQFLFEYFSETQRNKGNFPGRFSGRQFSNSRSEMNVSTLELGDSALYLCASSLVEVNAEAFFGQGTRLTVV.